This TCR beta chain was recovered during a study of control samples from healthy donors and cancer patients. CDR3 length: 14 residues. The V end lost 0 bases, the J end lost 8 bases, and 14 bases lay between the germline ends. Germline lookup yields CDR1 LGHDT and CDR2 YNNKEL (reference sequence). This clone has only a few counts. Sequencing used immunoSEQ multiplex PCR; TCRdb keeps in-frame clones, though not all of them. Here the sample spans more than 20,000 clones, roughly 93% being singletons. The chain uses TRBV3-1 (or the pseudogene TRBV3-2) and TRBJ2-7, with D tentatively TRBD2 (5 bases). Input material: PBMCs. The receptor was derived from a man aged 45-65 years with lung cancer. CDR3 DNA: TGTGCCAGCAGCCAAGATGTAGGACTTACCAAGCAGTACTTC. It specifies CASSQDVGLTKQYF.